This T cell receptor beta chain was documented in a study of response to subunit inactivated influenza vaccine. Regarding the study as a whole: Each seasonal influenza vaccination recruits few new T cells, the authors suggested.

A word on this clonotype: The antigen remains unidentified.

In germline, CDR1 is SGHTA, CDR2 FQGNSA. This CDR3 contains 15 residues. V was clipped by 5 bases and J by 8 bases; unmatched bases: 14. Each CDR3 protein gets one entry after TCRdb re-called the RT-PCR reads with MiXCR. The sample has around 570,000 distinct CDR3 sequences; less than 8% are singletons. J is TRBJ1-2 and V is TRBV7-2; 7 bases are a match to TRBD1. The receptor comes from a man aged 50 to 69 who received an inactivated influenza vaccine. Sequences were derived from PBMCs from blood, sampled roughly 24 months after vaccination. Here the CDR3 DNA reads TGTGCCAGCAGCACCTATTTGGGACAGCGAGGGGGCTACACCTTC. Amino acid sequence: CASSTYLGQRGGYTF.